The 20 T cell receptor beta chains listed next were all sequenced from one sample in a study of T cells in Graves' hyperthyroidism and ophthalmopathy. The source material, RNA transcripts, was used to amplify TCR beta CDR3 regions. During a first-round RT-PCR of the TCR CDR3, the HTBI primer set was used. MiXCR was run by TCRdb on the multiplex PCR reads, yielding one entry per CDR3 protein. Counted here are about 570,000 distinct CDR3 sequences, around 45% occurring once; the ten biggest clones make up 19%. Sequenced sample: peripheral blood or thyroid tissue (not recorded which). The source is an adult woman with Graves' disease, either hyperthyroidism or ophthalmopathy (not recorded which).

This chain uses TRBV10-3 with TRBJ2-5; TRBD2 matches 9 bases. The CDR3 extends over 12 amino acids. Per germline, CDR1 ENHRY and CDR2 SYGVKD. CDR3 DNA sequence: TGTCCCGTAGCGGGAGCGGTTCGGGCCCAGTACTTC. It is translated as CPVAGAVRAQYF.

This clonotype was observed at least ten times. This chain links TRBV3-1 with TRBJ2-2; 8 bases are shared with TRBD2. The CDR3 is 16 amino acids. V was pared by 1 base and J by 0 bases, with 1 base of the junction left unmatched. Germline V gene sequence: CDR1 LGHDT, CDR2 YNNKEL (reference sequence). The CDR3 DNA sequence: TGTGCCAGCAGCCAAGGGACTAGCTCGAACACCGGGGAGCTGTTTTTT. It is translated as CASSQGTSSNTGELFF.

This clonotype was detected ten times or more. The rearrangement links TRBV24-1 to TRBJ2-7; 7 bases fit TRBD2. Trimming took 3 bases from V and 4 from J; bases not matched to a gene: 5. The CDR3 contains 14 residues. CDR1 is KGHDR, CDR2 SFDVKD, per germline. The CDR3 reads CATSDRTSLYEQYF. As DNA, the CDR3 is TGTGCCACCAGTGATCGGACTAGTTTGTACGAGCAGTACTTC.

The chain joins TRBV15 to TRBJ1-4; D is undetermined. The CDR3 spans 13 residues. V was clipped by 6 bases and J by 7 bases, with 12 bases between them. Germline V lookup: CDR1 LNHNV, CDR2 YYDKDF (reference sequence). CDR3 protein: CATRRAGSEKLFF. The CDR3 DNA reads TGTGCCACCAGGAGGGCCGGGAGTGAAAAACTGTTTTTT.

The V call is TRBV25-1, the J call TRBJ1-4; the D is unclear. Trimming stripped 4 bases from V and 0 bases from J, with 12 bases between. The V gene's germline CDR1 is MGHDK and CDR2 SYGVNS. The length of the CDR3 is 16 residues. CDR3 residues: CASSGGQGATNEKLFF. The CDR3 DNA reads as TGTGCCAGCAGTGGAGGCCAAGGAGCAACTAATGAAAAACTGTTTTTT. Based on the CDR3 plus reference TRBV25-1 and TRBJ1-4, the full variable domain is EADIYQTPRYLVIGTGKKITLECSQTMGHDKMYWYQQDPGMELHLIHYSYGVNSTEKGDLSSESTVSRIRTEHFPLTLESARPSHTSQYLCASSGGQGATNEKLFFGSGTQLSVL.

The chain recombines TRBV7-9 with TRBJ1-1; tentative D call: TRBD1 (6 bases). Germline CDR1 SEHNR, CDR2 FQNEAQ (reference sequence). The CDR3 totals 11 residues. Trimming stripped 5 bases from V and 10 bases from J, with 11 bases between. CDR3 loop: CASSPGGAAFF. DNA of the CDR3: TGTGCCAGCAGCCCCGGGGGGGCAGCTTTCTTT.

With respect to this clonotype: One end of the junction does not line up with germline, which may come from a read error. The rearrangement uses TRBV29-1 and TRBJ1-1, with D possibly matching TRBD1 (5 bases). Germline V gene lookup returns CDR1 SQVTM and CDR2 ANQGSEA. The CDR3 has 14 residues. The DNA for the CDR3 is TGCAGCGTTCGAACTAAGGAAATGGACACTGAGGCTTTCTTT. Encoded protein: CSVRTKEMDTEAFF.

This clonotype has just one count. This may be a read error, as it is one base from a much larger clone. The chain is built from TRBV20-1 and TRBJ2-3; maybe TRBD2 (5 bases). The V end lost 5 bases, the J end lost 5 bases, and 23 bases lay between the germline ends. The germline V gene has CDR1 DFQATT and CDR2 SNEGSKA (reference sequence). The CDR3 covers 16 residues. CDR3 nucleotide sequence: TGCAGTGCTCATTCTATCTCAGTGGGAGTGGTAGATACGCAGTATTTT. Its protein product is CSAHSISVGVVDTQYF.

This clonotype was detected ten times or more. The chain uses TRBV19 and TRBJ1-3; TRBD1 aligns across 8 bases. The CDR3 runs 16 residues. The germline CDR1 and CDR2 sequences are LNHDA and SQIVND (reference sequence). V lost 7 bases to trimming and J lost 0 bases; unmatched junction nucleotides: 8. This CDR3 reads CASTPGTGLSGNTIYF. The CDR3 coding sequence is TGTGCCAGTACCCCCGGGACAGGCCTCTCTGGAAACACCATATATTTT.

The V call is TRBV10-3, the J call TRBJ2-5; no firm D call. Germline-derived CDR1 and CDR2 are ENHRY and SYGVKD. The germline V and J ends were trimmed by 4 bases and 5 bases, with 17 bases remaining between them. The CDR3 runs to 15 residues. CDR3 sequence: CAISAGKPPRETQYF. The CDR3 DNA reads TGTGCCATCAGTGCAGGAAAACCTCCAAGGGAGACCCAGTACTTC.

This clonotype has only a few counts. The V and J genes are TRBV30 and TRBJ1-1; D call uncertain. V dropped 2 bases and J dropped 6 bases, with 13 bases sitting between them. CDR1 is GTSNPN, CDR2 SVGIG, per germline (reference sequence). The length of the CDR3 is 13 residues. The CDR3 coding sequence is TGTGCCTGGAGTTTGATCGGTAACGCTGAAGCTTTCTTT. Its translation is CAWSLIGNAEAFF.

This clonotype was counted a single time. The chain is built from TRBV24-1 and TRBJ2-2; D is perhaps TRBD1 (5 bases). The CDR3 has 16 residues. V was trimmed by 4 bases and J by 0 bases, leaving 11 bases between them. Germline-derived CDR1 and CDR2 are KGHDR and SFDVKD. The CDR3 sequence: CATSDPRTPNTGELFF. The CDR3 DNA follows: TGTGCCACCAGTGACCCGAGGACACCGAACACCGGGGAGCTGTTTTTT.

The rearrangement links TRBV25-1 to TRBJ1-4; D gene unclear. Germline lookup yields CDR1 MGHDK and CDR2 SYGVNS. The CDR3 consists of 8 residues. The CDR3 is CRNEKLFF. CDR3 nucleotide sequence: TGTCGTAATGAAAAACTGTTTTTT.

In DNA, the CDR3 is TGTGCCATCAGGGGCGCGGGATCTCGGGGTATCAACGAGCAGTACTTC. Protein product: CAIRGAGSRGINEQYF. The chain employs TRBV10-3 and TRBJ2-7; D is perhaps TRBD2 (6 bases). This CDR3 region has 16 residues. V dropped 6 bases and J dropped 5 bases, with 23 bases sitting between them. Germline loops: CDR1 ENHRY, CDR2 SYGVKD.

In this sample, this clonotype turned up once. V and J are TRBV12-3 or TRBV12-4 and TRBJ1-5; D gene ambiguous. V was cut by 8 bases and J by 1 base, with 15 bases left in between. There are 15 residues in the CDR3. The chain's CDR3 is CASEKDGRSNQPQHF. CDR3 DNA: TGTGCCAGCGAGAAAGACGGGCGCAGCAATCAGCCCCAGCATTTT.

This sequence joins TRBV30 and TRBJ1-1, with D possibly TRBD1 on 6 matching bases. Germline V gives CDR1 GTSNPN, CDR2 SVGIG (reference sequence). The V end was cut by 5 bases, the J end by 1 base, with 17 bases between. This CDR3 region has 15 residues. This CDR3 is CAWLGAYRENTEAFF. The CDR3 DNA reads TGTGCCTGGCTAGGGGCCTACAGGGAGAACACTGAAGCTTTCTTT.

The sample holds many counts of this clonotype. The rearrangement uses TRBV10-3 and TRBJ2-7; 11 bases map to TRBD2. V shed 11 bases, J shed 7 bases, and the junction held 13 bases outside the gene matches. The CDR3 covers 14 residues. The germline V gene encodes CDR1 ENHRY and CDR2 SYGVKD. Here the CDR3 DNA reads TGTGCCGTCTCCCCTACTAGCGGGAGAGAAGAGCAGTACTTC. Amino acid sequence: CAVSPTSGREEQYF.

At least ten counts were recorded for this clonotype. The chain carries TRBV11-2 and TRBJ1-2, with a weak D call TRBD1 (5 bases). Deletions cut 1 base from V and 4 bases from J, with 22 bases between. The CDR3 is 18 residues long. Germline V gene lookup returns CDR1 SGHAT and CDR2 FQNNGV. In nucleotides, the CDR3 is TGTGCCAGCAGCTTAGGACCCTTTCTTGACGAGAGGGGCTATGGCTACACCTTC. Its protein is CASSLGPFLDERGYGYTF.

This sequence joins TRBV7-3 and TRBJ2-5; 9 bases are a match to TRBD2. The CDR3 totals 14 residues. Germline CDR1 reads SGHTA; CDR2 reads FQGTGA. The J segment lost 9 bases and the V segment lost 5 bases, leaving 10 bases of the junction unmatched. CDR3 sequence: CASSELGLAGAQYF. CDR3 DNA: TGTGCCAGCAGCGAGCTGGGACTAGCTGGGGCCCAGTACTTC.

This clonotype came up a few times. This sequence joins TRBV7-9 and TRBJ2-2; tentatively, D is TRBD1 or TRBD2 (6 bases each). Trimming left V 4 bases short and J 2 bases short, with 11 bases between. Germline V gene sequence: CDR1 SEHNR, CDR2 FQNEAQ (reference sequence). This CDR3 region has 15 residues. Here the CDR3 reads CASSSPGANTGELFF. CDR3 nucleotide sequence: TGTGCCAGCAGCTCCCCGGGGGCTAACACCGGGGAGCTGTTTTTT.